What follows describes a single TCR beta chain. The repertoire was sequenced with immunoSEQ multiplex PCR; TCRdb's copy has only in-frame clones and lacks some. The table shows 25,000 to 35,000 clones, with about 87% occurring only once. This record belongs to a study of multiple sclerosis patients with progressive multifocal leukoencephalopathy. Time point of the sample: time of PML onset. Between roughly 16 and 60 months of natalizumab therapy passed before PML developed in these natalizumab-treated patients. The germline CDR1 and CDR2 sequences are SGHDT and YYEEEE. Trimming took 0 bases from V and 1 from J, leaving 10 bases between them. The CDR3 extends over 15 amino acids.

Sequenced material: PBMCs, taken from a patient treated with natalizumab. The rearrangement uses TRBV5-6 and TRBJ2-5; tentative D call: TRBD2 (6 bases). This receptor was obtained from a woman aged 35 to 49 with progressive multifocal leukoencephalopathy. CDR3 bases: TGTGCCAGCAGCTTGGCGGGGGAGACCCAAGAGACCCAGTACTTC. This encodes CASSLAGETQETQYF.